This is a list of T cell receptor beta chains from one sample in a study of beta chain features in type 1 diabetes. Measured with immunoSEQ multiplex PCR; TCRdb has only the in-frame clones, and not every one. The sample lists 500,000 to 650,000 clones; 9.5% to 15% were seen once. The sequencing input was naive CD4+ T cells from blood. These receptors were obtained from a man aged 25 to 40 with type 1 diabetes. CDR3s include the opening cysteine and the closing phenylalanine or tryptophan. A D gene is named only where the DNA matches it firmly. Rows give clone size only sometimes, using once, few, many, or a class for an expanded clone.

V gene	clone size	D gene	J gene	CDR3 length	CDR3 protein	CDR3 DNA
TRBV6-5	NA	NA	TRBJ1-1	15	CASSYSIHLNTEAFF	TGTGCCAGCAGTTACTCGATCCACCTGAACACTGAAGCTTTCTTT
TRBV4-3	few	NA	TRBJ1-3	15	CASSQEGGSGNTIYF	TGCGCCAGCAGCCAAGAAGGGGGTTCAGGAAACACCATATATTTT
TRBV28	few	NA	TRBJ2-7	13	CASTRTWPYEQYF	TGTGCCAGCACAAGGACGTGGCCCTACGAGCAGTACTTC
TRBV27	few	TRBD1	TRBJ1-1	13	CASSRRGDTEAFF	TGTGCCAGCAGTCGCAGGGGGGACACTGAAGCTTTCTTT
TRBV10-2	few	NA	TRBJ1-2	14	CASAFRKGDFGYTF	TGCGCCAGCGCCTTCCGAAAGGGGGACTTCGGCTACACCTTC
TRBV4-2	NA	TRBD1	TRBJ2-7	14	CASSQDNRGYEQYF	TGTGCCAGCAGCCAAGATAACAGGGGCTACGAGCAGTACTTC
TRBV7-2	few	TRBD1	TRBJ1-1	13	CASSSGTGVEAFF	TGTGCCAGCAGCAGCGGGACAGGGGTTGAAGCTTTCTTT
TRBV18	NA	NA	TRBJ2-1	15	CASSPPGNLYNEQFF	TGTGCCAGCTCACCACCGGGGAATCTCTACAATGAGCAGTTCTTC
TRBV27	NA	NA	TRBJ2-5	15	CASSLSNFRWETQYF	TGTGCCAGCAGTTTATCCAACTTCAGGTGGGAGACCCAGTACTTC
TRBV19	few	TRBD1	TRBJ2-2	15	CASSPRGIITGELFF	TGTGCCAGTAGTCCCAGGGGGATAATCACCGGGGAGCTGTTTTTT
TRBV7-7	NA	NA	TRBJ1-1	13	CASSLGKNTEAFF	TGTGCTAGCAGCTTAGGTAAAAACACTGAAGCTTTCTTT
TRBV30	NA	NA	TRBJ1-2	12	CAWSPGNYGYTF	TGTGCCTGGAGTCCAGGGAACTATGGCTACACCTTC
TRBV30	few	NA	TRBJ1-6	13	CAAGGAYNSPLHF	TGTGCCGCGGGGGGCGCCTATAATTCACCCCTCCACTTT
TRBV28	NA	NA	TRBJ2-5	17	CASSFTGVGRARETQYF	TGTGCCAGCAGTTTTACGGGGGTGGGCAGGGCTAGAGAGACCCAGTACTTC
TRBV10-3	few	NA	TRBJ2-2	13	CAISESGLGELFF	TGTGCCATCAGTGAGTCGGGTCTCGGGGAGCTGTTTTTT
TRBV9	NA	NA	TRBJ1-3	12	CASSVEENTIYF	TGTGCCAGCAGCGTAGAGGAAAACACCATATATTTT
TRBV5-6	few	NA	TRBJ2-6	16	CASSLRQSSGANVLTF	TGTGCCAGCAGCTTGCGTCAGAGCTCTGGGGCCAACGTCCTGACTTTC